These T cell receptor beta chains were read from a single sample in a study of T cells in Graves' hyperthyroidism and ophthalmopathy. TCRdb recomputed calls from the multiplex PCR reads with MiXCR, one row per CDR3 protein. The repertoire holds approximately 600,000 distinct CDR3 sequences, roughly 20% seen once, with under 35% in the top ten. Sequencing input: blood. The receptors shown here come from a man aged 30-40 years with Graves' ophthalmopathy. CDR3s include the opening cysteine and the closing phenylalanine or tryptophan. Each record gives: V gene, J gene, CDR3 protein.

V: TRBV20-1; J: TRBJ2-1; CDR3: CSARDDGRAHNEQFF
V: TRBV29-1; J: TRBJ2-3; CDR3: CSVRLTGGNTDTQYF
V: TRBV3-1; J: TRBJ2-5; CDR3: CASRPSGTGSRETQYF
V: TRBV6-5; J: TRBJ2-5; CDR3: CASSYSLGGGQETQYF
V: TRBV4-1; J: TRBJ2-2; CDR3: CASSQGGQGGHTGELFF
V: TRBV10-3; J: TRBJ1-1; CDR3: CAISPRGVSTEAFF
V: TRBV27; J: TRBJ1-2; CDR3: CASSWAGGTGDGYTF
V: TRBV19; J: TRBJ2-3; CDR3: CASSIDWGNTDTQYF
V: TRBV7-9; J: TRBJ2-5; CDR3: CASSSARTGGMGTQYF
V: TRBV2; J: TRBJ2-1; CDR3: CASSGDANEQFF
V: TRBV4-1; J: TRBJ2-7; CDR3: CASSQDGAAYEQYF
V: TRBV20-1; J: TRBJ2-3; CDR3: CSARGAADTQYF
V: TRBV5-1; J: TRBJ1-3; CDR3: CASSTGDSSRGNTIYF
V: TRBV6-1; J: TRBJ2-1; CDR3: CASSEGPLTSYEQFF
V: TRBV14; J: TRBJ2-7; CDR3: CASSHRRVYEQYF
V: TRBV11-2; J: TRBJ1-2; CDR3: CASNSGEEEGYTF
V: TRBV6-6; J: TRBJ2-1; CDR3: CASSYRAVSYNEQFF
V: TRBV12-3/TRBV12-4; J: TRBJ1-4; CDR3: CASGRSGFATNEKLFF
V: TRBV30; J: TRBJ1-6; CDR3: CAWSVSRTSSYNSPLHF
V: TRBV6-2/TRBV6-3; J: TRBJ1-5; CDR3: CASNGGDRGLNQPQHF
V: TRBV11-2; J: TRBJ2-7; CDR3: CASSDSGRIDEQYF
V: TRBV10-3; J: TRBJ2-2; CDR3: CAILKGEYTGELFF
V: TRBV19; J: TRBJ2-1; CDR3: CASSIEGLAGGRDEQFF
V: TRBV30; J: TRBJ2-5; CDR3: CAWSRGGRGETQYF
V: TRBV7-9; J: TRBJ1-5; CDR3: CASSPGGGKGSNQPQHF
V: TRBV7-9; J: TRBJ1-4; CDR3: CASTGGRVSNEKLFF